What follows is one T cell receptor (beta chain) and its context. 60 Vbeta and 13 Jbeta primers were used in PCR. Repertoires were generated with immunoSEQ multiplex PCR, while TCRdb's copy carries only in-frame clones and drops some. This sample's clone table lists roughly 140,000 clones. This specimen comes from a study of cytomegalovirus exposure and HLA in healthy donors. About the research overall: A prior study identified approximately 120 million unique TCR beta sequences from roughly 170 million T cells.

CDR1 is MGHRA, CDR2 YSYEKL, per germline. CDR3 length: 13 amino acids. The V end lost 0 bases, the J end lost 7 bases, and 4 bases lay between the germline ends. The sample taken for sequencing was PBMCs. The origin of this receptor is a male donor in good health and CMV-seronegative. J is TRBJ1-6 and V is TRBV4-1; D call uncertain. CDR3: CASSQDRNSPLHF. CDR3 DNA sequence: TGCGCCAGCAGCCAAGATCGGAATTCACCCCTCCACTTT.